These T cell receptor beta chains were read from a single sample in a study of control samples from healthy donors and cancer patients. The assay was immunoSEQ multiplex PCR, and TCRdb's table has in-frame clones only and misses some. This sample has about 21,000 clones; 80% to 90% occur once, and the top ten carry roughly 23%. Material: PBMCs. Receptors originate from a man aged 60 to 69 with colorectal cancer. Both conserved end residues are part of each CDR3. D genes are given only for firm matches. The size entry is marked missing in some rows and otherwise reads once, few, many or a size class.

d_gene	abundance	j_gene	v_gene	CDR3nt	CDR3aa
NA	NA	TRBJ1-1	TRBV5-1	TGCGCCAGCAGCTCGAACAGGGTGAAGAACACTGAAGCTTTCTTT	CASSSNRVKNTEAFF
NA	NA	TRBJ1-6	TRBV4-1	TGCGCCAGCAGCCAAGAAGCGGGGACAAATAATTCACCCCTCCACTTT	CASSQEAGTNNSPLHF
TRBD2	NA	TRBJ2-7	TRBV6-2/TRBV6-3	TGTGCCAGCAGTTACGCTAGCGGGGTTATCTCCTACGAGCAGTACTTC	CASSYASGVISYEQYF
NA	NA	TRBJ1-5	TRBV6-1	TGTGCCAGCAGTGAGGACCCGGGGCCCTATAGCAATCAGCCCCAGCATTTT	CASSEDPGPYSNQPQHF
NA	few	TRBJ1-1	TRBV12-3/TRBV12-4	TGTGCCAGCAGTTTGGGAGGTGAAGCTTTCTTT	CASSLGGEAFF
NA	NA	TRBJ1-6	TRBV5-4	TGTGCCAGCAGTGGGACGGACCAATATAATTCACCCCTCCACTTT	CASSGTDQYNSPLHF
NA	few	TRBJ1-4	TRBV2	TGTGCCAGCAGTGAAGCGCTTAGGGGTAATGAAAAACTGTTTTTT	CASSEALRGNEKLFF
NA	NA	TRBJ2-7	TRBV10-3	TGTGCCATCAGTGAGAGTGGGACGGCCAAGGTCGAGCAGTACTTC	CAISESGTAKVEQYF
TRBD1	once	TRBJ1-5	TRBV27	TGTGCCAGCAGTTTATTTGGGACAGATAGTAATAGCAATCAGCCCCAGCATTTT	CASSLFGTDSNSNQPQHF
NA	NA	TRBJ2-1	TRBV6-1	TGTGCCAGCAGTGAACGGGCAGGGGATGAGCAGTTCTTC	CASSERAGDEQFF
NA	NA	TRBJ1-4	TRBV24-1	TGTGCCACCAGTGATACAGGGAGTCTGGGTGAAAAACTGTTTTTT	CATSDTGSLGEKLFF
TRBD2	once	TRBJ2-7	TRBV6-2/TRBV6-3	TGTGCCAGCAGTTTTGCGATTCGGGGGGGGGACGAGCAGTACTTC	CASSFAIRGGDEQYF
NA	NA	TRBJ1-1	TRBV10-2	TGCGCCAGCAGCGTGGGTTTCAGTGAAGCTTTCTTT	CASSVGFSEAFF
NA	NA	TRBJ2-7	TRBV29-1	TGCAGCGTCGCGACAGGTTTTAGCTCCTACGAGCAGTACTTC	CSVATGFSSYEQYF
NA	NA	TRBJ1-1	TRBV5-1	TGCGCCAGCAGCTTGGAGGTCAGCATGAACACTGAAGCTTTCTTT	CASSLEVSMNTEAFF
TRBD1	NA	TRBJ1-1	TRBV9	TGTGCCAGCAGCCCTCGGCAGGGGGACACTGAAGCTTTCTTT	CASSPRQGDTEAFF
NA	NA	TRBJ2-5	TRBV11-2	TGTGCCAGCAGCTTAAGCCTCCAAGAGACCCAGTACTTC	CASSLSLQETQYF
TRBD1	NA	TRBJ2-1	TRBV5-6	TGTGCCAGCAGCTTTCCAGGGGGAAATGAGCAGTTCTTC	CASSFPGGNEQFF
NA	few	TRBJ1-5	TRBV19	TGTGCCAGTAAGGGGATTGATATTCTACAGGGCACGGGCAATCAGCCCCAGCATTTT	CASKGIDILQGTGNQPQHF
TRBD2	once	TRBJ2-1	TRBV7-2	TGTGCCAGCAGCTGGACTAGCGGGGGGGCGGGAGAGCAGTTCTTC	CASSWTSGGAGEQFF
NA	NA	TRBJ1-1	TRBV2	TGTGCCAGCATTTACAGGGTAAACCTCCATGGAGCTTTCTTT	CASIYRVNLHGAFF
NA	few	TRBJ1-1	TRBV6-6	TGTGCCAGCAGTGTAGGGGGGACGAACACTGAAGCTTTCTTT	CASSVGGTNTEAFF
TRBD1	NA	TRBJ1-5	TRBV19	TGTGCCAGTAGTATAGTGCGACAGGGAGGCAATCAGCCCCAGCATTTT	CASSIVRQGGNQPQHF
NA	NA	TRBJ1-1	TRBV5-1	TGCGCCAGCAGCTTGACCGGGACCGACACGAACACTGAAGCTTTCTTT	CASSLTGTDTNTEAFF
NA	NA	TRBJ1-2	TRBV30	TGTGCCTGGAGAAGGATAGCCCAGAACTATGGCTACACCTTC	CAWRRIAQNYGYTF
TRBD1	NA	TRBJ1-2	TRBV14	TGTGCCAGCAGCCTGGACAGGGGGCAACATGGCTACACCTTC	CASSLDRGQHGYTF
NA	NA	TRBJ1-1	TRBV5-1	TGCGCCAGCAGCTTGGCGACAGTAAACACTGAAGCTTTCTTT	CASSLATVNTEAFF
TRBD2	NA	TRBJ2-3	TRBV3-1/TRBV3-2	TGTGCCAGCAGCCTGGGACTAGCGGGGGGGCAAGCAGATACGCAGTATTTT	CASSLGLAGGQADTQYF
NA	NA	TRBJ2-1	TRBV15	TGTGCCACCAGCAGAGATCTCGGACTCGACAATGAGCAGTTCTTC	CATSRDLGLDNEQFF
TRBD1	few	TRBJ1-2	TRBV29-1	TGCAGCGCCGAACAGGGGGCAGGCGGCTACACCTTC	CSAEQGAGGYTF
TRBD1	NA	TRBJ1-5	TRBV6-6	TGTGCCAGCAGTTACGGTACCGGGACAGGGAATCAGCCCCAGCATTTT	CASSYGTGTGNQPQHF
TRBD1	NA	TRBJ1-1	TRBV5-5	TGTGCCAGCAGCTCGAGGGGACAGGGGGCCAGTGAAGCTTTCTTT	CASSSRGQGASEAFF
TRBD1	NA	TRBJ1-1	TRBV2	TGTGCCAGCAGTGAACAAGGACAGGGCGCCACTGAAGCTTTCTTT	CASSEQGQGATEAFF
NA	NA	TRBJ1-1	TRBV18	TGTGCCAGCTCACCGATTGCCATCAGAACTGAAGCTTTCTTT	CASSPIAIRTEAFF
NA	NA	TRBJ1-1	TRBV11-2	TGTGCCAGCAGCCGCGGGCGGGTTGAAGCTTTCTTT	CASSRGRVEAFF
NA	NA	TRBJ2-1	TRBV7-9	TGTGCCAGCAGCTTCGGGGGTGGGAGAGAGCAGTTCTTC	CASSFGGGREQFF
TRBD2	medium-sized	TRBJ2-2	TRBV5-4	TGTGCCAGCAGCTTGGGTGCGGGGGGGCCTGCCGGGGAGCTGTTTTTT	CASSLGAGGPAGELFF
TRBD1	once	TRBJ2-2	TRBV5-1	TGCGCCAGCAGAGCATTCACGACAGGGTACGCGAACACCGGGGAGCTGTTTTTT	CASRAFTTGYANTGELFF
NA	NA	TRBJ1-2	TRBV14	TGTGCCAGCAGCCAAGGTACAGACTCTAACTATGGCTACACCTTC	CASSQGTDSNYGYTF
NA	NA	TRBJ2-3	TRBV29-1	TGCAGCGCCAATTCCTGGGGGGGGCGAGCAGATACGCAGTATTTT	CSANSWGGRADTQYF
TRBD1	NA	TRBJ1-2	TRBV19	TGTGCCAGTAATCAGGACAGGGGGTCTGGCTACACCTTC	CASNQDRGSGYTF
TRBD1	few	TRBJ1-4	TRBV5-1	TGCGCCAGCAGCCTCGGACAGGGGCGGGAAAAACTGTTTTTT	CASSLGQGREKLFF
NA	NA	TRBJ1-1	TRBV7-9	TGTGCCAGCAGCTTAGGCTCGAGTAGGGCGATAGAGGCTTTCTTT	CASSLGSSRAIEAFF
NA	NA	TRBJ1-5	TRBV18	TGTGCCAGCTCCCGGGTTGGGTATCAGCCCCAGCATTTT	CASSRVGYQPQHF
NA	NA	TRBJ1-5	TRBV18	TGTGCCAGCTCGCACAACAGGGATGATCAGCCCCAGCATTTT	CASSHNRDDQPQHF
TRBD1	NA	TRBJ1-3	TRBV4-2	TGTGCCAGCAGCCAAGATCGGGACAGCTCTGGAAACACCATATATTTT	CASSQDRDSSGNTIYF
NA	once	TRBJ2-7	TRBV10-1	TGCGCCAGTAGCGCTAGGGGGTTTGGCGAGCAGTACTTC	CASSARGFGEQYF
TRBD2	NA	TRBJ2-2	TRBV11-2	TGTGCCAGCAGCCCCAGCGGGGGGAGGGCCGGGGAGCTGTTTTTT	CASSPSGGRAGELFF
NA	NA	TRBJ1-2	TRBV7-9	TGTGCCAGCAGCTTATATAACGGCTTAGGGGGCTACACCTTC	CASSLYNGLGGYTF
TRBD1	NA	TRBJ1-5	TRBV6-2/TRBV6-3	TGTGCCAGCAGCATCCACGGGACAGGGCGCAATCAGCCCCAGCATTTT	CASSIHGTGRNQPQHF
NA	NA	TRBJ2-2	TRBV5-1	TGCGCCAGCAGCTTGGCCCAAACAGGGAACACCGGGGAGCTGTTTTTT	CASSLAQTGNTGELFF
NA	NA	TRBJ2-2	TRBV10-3	TGTGCCATCAGTGAGTTCGGGGGAGGATCCACCGGGGAGCTGTTTTTT	CAISEFGGGSTGELFF
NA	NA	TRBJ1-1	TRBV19	TGTGCCATCCAGGGACGGATGAACACTGAAGCTTTCTTT	CAIQGRMNTEAFF
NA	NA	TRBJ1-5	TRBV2	TGTGCCAGCAGCGTGGGACTGTTTAACAATCAGCCCCAGCATTTT	CASSVGLFNNQPQHF
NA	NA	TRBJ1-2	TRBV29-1	TGCAGCGTTGAAGATCTTCTGGCAAATTATGGCTACACCTTC	CSVEDLLANYGYTF
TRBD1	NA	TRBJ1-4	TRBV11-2	TGTGCCAGCAGCTTTCGATGCAGGGGGGAGCGGGAAAAACTGTTTTTT	CASSFRCRGEREKLFF
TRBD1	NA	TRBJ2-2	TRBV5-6	TGTGCCAGCAGCTTGATGTCGACGGGACAGGGGGCCTCCGGGGAGCTGTTTTTT	CASSLMSTGQGASGELFF
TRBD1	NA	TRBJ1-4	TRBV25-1	TGTGCCAGCAGTGAATATCGAAACAGGGGAAATGAAAAACTGTTTTTT	CASSEYRNRGNEKLFF
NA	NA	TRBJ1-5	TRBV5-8	TGTGCCAGCAGCCCTCCCCGGCCAGCGAGCAATCAGCCCCAGCATTTT	CASSPPRPASNQPQHF